The 12 T cell receptor beta chains below were found in one sample sequenced in a study of T cells in localized non-small cell lung cancer. Assay: immunoSEQ multiplex PCR; the TCRdb copy retains only in-frame clones and omits some. Among over 45,000 clones listed, roughly 89% were seen once. The sample was peripheral blood, taken before any cancer treatment. The receptors derive from a man between 40 and 75 years old with stage I squamous cell lung carcinoma.

Turning to this clone: Other DNA sequences in this sample translate to the same CDR3. This chain links TRBV11-2 with TRBJ2-3; TRBD1 matches 9 bases. Germline V lookup: CDR1 SGHAT, CDR2 FQNNGV. The junction had 2 bases not matched to a gene; V was cut back by 3 bases and J by 4 bases. CDR3 length equals 14 residues. CDR3 nucleotide sequence: TGTGCCAGCAGCTTGGACAGGGGAGCAGATACGCAGTATTTT. Translating gives CASSLDRGADTQYF.

The chain couples TRBV28 to TRBJ1-4; D gene unclear. This CDR3 is built from 14 residues. In germline, CDR1 is MDHEN, CDR2 SYDVKM. The germline V and J ends were trimmed by 6 bases and 10 bases, with 18 bases remaining between them. CDR3 sequence reads: CASSTPGSAGKLFF. In DNA, the CDR3 is TGTGCCAGCAGCACCCCGGGGTCGGCCGGAAAACTGTTTTTT. The full variable domain, in which reference TRBV28 and TRBJ1-4 provide the parts outside the CDR3, is DVKVTQSSRYLVKRTGEKVFLECVQDMDHENMFWYRQDPGLGLRLIYFSYDVKMKEKGDIPEGYSVSREKKERFSLILESASTNQTSMYLCASSTPGSAGKLFFGSGTQLSVL.

CDR3 region: CATSTLGGPYEQYF. CDR3 sequence (DNA): TGTGCCACCAGCACCCTTGGGGGCCCCTACGAGCAGTACTTC. The V call is TRBV15, the J call TRBJ2-7, with D maybe TRBD1 (6 bases). CDR1 is LNHNV and CDR2 is YYDKDF in the germline V gene (reference sequence). Trimming shortened V by 4 bases and J by 2 bases, and 12 bases separated the two germline ends. This CDR3 contains 14 residues.

V usage is TRBV20-1 and J usage is TRBJ1-5; D gene uncertain. V was pared by 3 bases and J by 7 bases, with 7 bases between. Germline V gene lookup returns CDR1 DFQATT and CDR2 SNEGSKA (reference sequence). The CDR3 sequence is 11 residues long. The CDR3 region has the DNA TGCAGTGCTAGTATGGGGCAGCCCCAGCATTTT. This gives the protein CSASMGQPQHF.

The chain joins TRBV11-2 to TRBJ1-3; no clear D. This CDR3 contains 13 residues. Looked up from germline, CDR1 is SGHAT and CDR2 is FQNNGV. Trimming left V 3 bases short and J 0 bases short, with 3 bases between. CDR3 amino acids: CASSLSSGNTIYF. In DNA, the CDR3 is TGTGCCAGCAGCTTGAGCTCTGGAAACACCATATATTTT. Complete variable domain (other parts from reference TRBV11-2 and TRBJ1-3): EAGVAQSPRYKIIEKRQSVAFWCNPISGHATLYWYQQILGQGPKLLIQFQNNGVVDDSQLPKDRFSAERLKGVDSTLKIQPAKLEDSAVYLCASSLSSGNTIYFGEGSWLTVV.

In this sample, this clone turned up a few times. The chain links TRBV28 to TRBJ2-7; D gene uncertain. The V end was cut by 6 bases, the J end by 0 bases, with 12 bases between. Germline CDR1 is MDHEN and CDR2 is SYDVKM. The length of the CDR3 is 14 residues. Written as DNA, the CDR3 is TGTGCCAGCAGGGTGGTTGGAAGCTCCTACGAGCAGTACTTC. It encodes CASRVVGSSYEQYF.

The chain is built from TRBV11-2 and TRBJ2-1, with 8 bases aligning to TRBD1. Germline V CDR1 and CDR2: SGHAT, FQNNGV. V shed 6 bases and J 5 bases; nucleotides not matched to a gene: 9. The CDR3 length is 15 residues. The CDR3 DNA sequence: TGTGCCAGCAGATTCGCCGGGACAGGAGACAATGAGCAGTTCTTC. Amino acid sequence: CASRFAGTGDNEQFF.

The gene calls are TRBV14 and TRBJ2-1, with 14 bases that match TRBD2. CDR1 is SGHDN, CDR2 FVKESK, per germline. V lost 4 bases and J lost 8; bases outside the gene matches: 4. The CDR3 covers 15 residues. The CDR3 DNA reads as TGTGCCAGCAGCCGAGGACTAGCGGGAGGATATGAGCAGTTCTTC. Its protein is CASSRGLAGGYEQFF.

The chain has TRBV7-2 and TRBJ1-1; 8 bases match TRBD1. Losses at the gene ends were 2 bases for V and 6 bases for J; bases not matched to a gene: 5. The CDR3 runs to 14 residues. The V gene's germline CDR1 is SGHTA and CDR2 FQGNSA. The CDR3 here is CASSLNRGVAEAFF. In DNA form, the CDR3 reads TGTGCCAGCAGCTTAAACAGGGGGGTCGCTGAAGCTTTCTTT. Based on the CDR3 plus reference TRBV7-2 and TRBJ1-1, the full variable domain is GAGVSQSPSNKVTEKGKDVELRCDPISGHTALYWYRQSLGQGLEFLIYFQGNSAPDKSGLPSDRFSAERTGGSVSTLTIQRTQQEDSAVYLCASSLNRGVAEAFFGQGTRLTVV.

This clone was observed a single time. V is TRBV5-4 and J is TRBJ1-5, with D uncertain. V lost 4 bases, J lost 1 base, and 12 bases lay in between. This CDR3 comprises 15 residues. The germline CDR1 and CDR2 sequences are SGHNT and YYREEE (reference sequence). As DNA, the CDR3 is TGTGCCAGCAGCCAAGAGGGAAACAGCAATCAGCCCCAGCATTTT. Its protein is CASSQEGNSNQPQHF.

The CDR3, as DNA: TGTGCCAGCAGACCCAGACAGGGGAAACCCTACGAGCAGTACTTC. Encoded protein: CASRPRQGKPYEQYF. The chain joins TRBV11-3 to TRBJ2-7; 8 bases align to TRBD1. This CDR3 region has 15 residues. Germline assignment: CDR1 SGHNT and CDR2 YENEEA. J lost 2 bases, V lost 6 bases, and 9 bases had no gene match.

The chain uses TRBV10-3 and TRBJ1-4; D call uncertain. This CDR3 is 13 amino acids long. Germline CDR1 reads ENHRY; CDR2 reads SYGVKD. V dropped 2 bases and J dropped 8 bases, with 9 bases sitting between them. The DNA of the CDR3 is TGTGCCATCAGTGAGGACGATCGCGAAAAACTGTTTTTT. It yields the protein CAISEDDREKLFF.